Described below is a single T cell receptor (beta chain) sequence and its context. Antigen: not known. The sample belongs to a study of beta chain features in type 1 diabetes. Study-wide points: Overrepresentation of cells with high TCR expression could result from cDNA sequencing. A closer apparent resemblance between naive, central memory and Treg TCRB repertoires was seen in patients than in healthy donors.

The V end lost 7 bases, the J end lost 1 base, and 4 bases lay between the germline ends. Germline assignment: CDR1 MNHEY and CDR2 SMNVEV (reference sequence). The CDR3 is 11 residues long. Expressed TCRB transcripts were sequenced, since all the RNA that had been isolated was reverse transcribed. Profiling relied on immunoSEQ multiplex PCR, and the TCRdb table lists in-frame clones only, not all of them. Of about 300,000 clones listed, about 8% are singletons. J is TRBJ1-1 and V is TRBV27; no reliable D call. The origin of this receptor is a woman between 18 and 29 years old in good health. Material: central memory CD4+ T cells from blood. This chain's CDR3 is CASIGNTEAFF. CDR3 DNA sequence: TGTGCCAGCATCGGGAACACTGAAGCTTTCTTT.